Included here is one TCR beta chain sequence, with context. Its antigen is still unknown. Base-call qualities are not available, and no considerably larger clone is one nucleotide away. Using the deep immunoSEQ assay, TCR CDR3 regions were amplified from genomic DNA by multiplex PCR. Extracted genomic DNA from each cell subset was spread evenly across all wells of several immunoSEQ 96-well plates, with each plate serving as a replicate. For sorted subsets, about 200 ng genomic DNA, equal to tens of thousands of T cell genomes, was loaded into each replicate PCR. The purified libraries were quantified using a Qubit 3.0 fluorometer, sized with a Bioanalyzer 2100, and then quantified again using the KAPA Library Quantification kit. Every immunoSEQ 96-well plate was sequenced on a dedicated single-read 150-cycle Illumina NextSeq 550 flow cell. The study's own analysis went as follows. The immunoSEQ output contained only junctional sequences without quality scores, so filtering could not match that applied to full-length reads. Sequences were annotated with PyIR, a Python wrapper for IgBLAST v1.9, using IMGT germline references to assign V/J genes and CDR3. Reads were removed for weak V/J assignments (E-value above 1e-6), missing CDR3, stop codons, out-of-frame junctions, or ambiguous translated residues. A V3J clonotype was defined by an identical inferred V gene, J gene, and CDR3 amino acid sequence. The percentage overlap between two repertoires was calculated by dividing the number of shared unique clonotypes by the size of the smaller repertoire. Repertoire richness was assessed with RTK rarefaction, the Chao1 estimator, and Recon v2.1 estimates of unobserved clonotypes. Generation probabilities were computed with OLGA for all TCRbeta clonotypes obtained by the gDNA method from several donors. The clones in this table, taken by TCRdb from immuneACCESS, are in-frame only. Not every clone is retained; where verified, under half of the shortfall comes from an unresolved V gene, and the cause of the rest is unknown. D and trimming come from the DNA, and the V and J calls and clone size come from that table. A total of about 1 million clones appear in this sample, more than 75% of them only once. The leading ten clones occupy 0.52% of the sample.

Donors were healthy HIV-negative adults with no recently reported acute infections or vaccinations. Only Caucasian adults living in Nashville, Tennessee, USA were represented among the donors. CD4+ T cells were enriched by magnetic negative selection, after which naive cells were positively selected on CD45RA and the negative fraction was taken as the memory subset. After blood collection by leukapheresis, PBMCs were isolated using Ficoll-Histopaque density gradient centrifugation and then cryopreserved in the vapor phase of liquid nitrogen. Purity and quantity of every magnetically sorted T cell population were checked by analytical flow cytometry. Genomic DNA was isolated from each sorted fraction and quantified by UV absorbance on a Nanodrop 2000c. The sample comes from a study of shared clonotypes between healthy human individuals (dated by TCRdb to the early 2020s). Regarding the study in general: The cohort included a few men and a couple of women between 18 and 49 years of age. Libraries were prepared and TCR repertoires were sequenced by different laboratories using diverse techniques, in order to increase sequencing depth and limit assay-specific biases. The study deeply sequenced blood TCR repertoires of several healthy adults to estimate repertoire size and the extent of clonotype sharing between individuals. Per donor, three plates each were used for CD4 naive and CD4 memory, two for CD8 naive, and one for CD8 memory. Between about 0.8 and 9 billion PBMCs per donor were obtained by leukapheresis. Overall study outcomes, separate from this receptor: Pairwise subsampling indicated that sequencing depth was expected to affect the degree of clonotype sharing among donors. The genetic and exposure-history diversity represented was limited by the small number of donors. Compared with non-shared clonotypes, the clonotypes found in all four sorted-subset donors had higher generation probabilities. Rarefaction of sorted-subset datasets indicated incomplete sequencing despite the large sequencing depth. Sampling was restricted to blood, and TCR repertoires in tissue are likely to differ from TCR repertoires in blood. Naive subsets generally had larger estimated clonotype richness than memory subsets. When a handful of donors were compared, the shared fraction of clonotypes was 5% to 6.5% for naive CD4, 3.5% for naive CD8, 2% to 2.5% for memory CD4, and around 0.37% for memory CD8.

At the junction V is shortened by 6 bases and J by 6 bases; bases outside the gene matches: 6. The CDR3 runs 13 residues from the cysteine to the phenylalanine. The only DNA kept is the CDR3, 39 bases in frame from the first base. The germline V gene gives CDR1 as KGHSH and CDR2 as LQKENI. Sequencing used memory CD4+ T cells from PBMCs. The sample's cell subset or site label, decoded: CD45RA-negative fraction. The chain couples TRBV18 to TRBJ1-2; 8 nucleotides in the junction match TRBD1. The receptor was derived from a man between 18 and 35 years old in good health. Some clones in this sample may be carry-over from other donors' samples. Here is the DNA: TGTGCCAGCTCCCCGGACAGGGTTGATGGCTACACCTTC. Its translation reads: CASSPDRVDGYTF.